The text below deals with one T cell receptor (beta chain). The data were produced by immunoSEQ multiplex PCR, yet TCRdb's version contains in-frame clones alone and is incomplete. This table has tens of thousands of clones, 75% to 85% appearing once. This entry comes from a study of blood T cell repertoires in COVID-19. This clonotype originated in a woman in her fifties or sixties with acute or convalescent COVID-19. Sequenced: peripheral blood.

The CDR3 DNA sequence: TGCGCCAGCAGCTTGGGTGTCGGTTCACCCCTCCACTTT. The encoded protein is CASSLGVGSPLHF. The V call is TRBV5-1, the J call TRBJ1-6; D is uncertain. The CDR3 has 13 residues. Trimming removed 0 bases from V and 9 bases from J, with 7 bases in between. Per the germline V gene, CDR1 is SGHRS and CDR2 is YFSETQ.